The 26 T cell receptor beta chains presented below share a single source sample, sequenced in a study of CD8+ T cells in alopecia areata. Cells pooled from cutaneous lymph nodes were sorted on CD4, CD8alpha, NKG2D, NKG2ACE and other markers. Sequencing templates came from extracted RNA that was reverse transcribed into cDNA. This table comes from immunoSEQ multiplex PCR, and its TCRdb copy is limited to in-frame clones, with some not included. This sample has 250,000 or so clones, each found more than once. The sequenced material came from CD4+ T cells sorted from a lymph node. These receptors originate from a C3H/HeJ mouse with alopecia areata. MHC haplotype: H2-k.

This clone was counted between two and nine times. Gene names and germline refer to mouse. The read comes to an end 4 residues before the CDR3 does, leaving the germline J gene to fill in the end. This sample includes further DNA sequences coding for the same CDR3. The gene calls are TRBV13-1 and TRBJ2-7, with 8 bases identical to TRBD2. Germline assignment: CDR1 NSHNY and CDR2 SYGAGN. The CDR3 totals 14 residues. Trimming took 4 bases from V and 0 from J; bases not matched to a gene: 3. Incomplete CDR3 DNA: TGTGCCAGCAGTCTTCTGGGGGGCTCCTAT. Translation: CASSLLGGSY. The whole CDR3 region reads CASSLLGGSYEQYF.

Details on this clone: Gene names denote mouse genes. CDR3: CAWSLRGAREVFF. The DNA read from the CDR3 is TGTGCCTGGAGTCTGAGGGGGGCGCGA. The V and J genes are TRBV31 and TRBJ1-1; perhaps TRBD1 as D (6 bases). The sequence runs out 4 residues before the end of the CDR3; the remainder is reconstructed from the germline J gene. Looked up from germline, CDR1 is GKSSPN and CDR2 is SITVG. The CDR3 sequence is 13 residues long.

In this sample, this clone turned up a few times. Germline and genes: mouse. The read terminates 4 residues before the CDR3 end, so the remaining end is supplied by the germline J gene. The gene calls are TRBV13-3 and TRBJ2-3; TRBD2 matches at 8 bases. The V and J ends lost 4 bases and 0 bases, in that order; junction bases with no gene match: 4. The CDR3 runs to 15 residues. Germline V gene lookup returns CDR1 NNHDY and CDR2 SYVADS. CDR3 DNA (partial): TGTGCCAGCAGTCTCACTGGGGGTAGTGCAGAA. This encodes CASSLTGGSAE. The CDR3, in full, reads CASSLTGGSAETLYF.

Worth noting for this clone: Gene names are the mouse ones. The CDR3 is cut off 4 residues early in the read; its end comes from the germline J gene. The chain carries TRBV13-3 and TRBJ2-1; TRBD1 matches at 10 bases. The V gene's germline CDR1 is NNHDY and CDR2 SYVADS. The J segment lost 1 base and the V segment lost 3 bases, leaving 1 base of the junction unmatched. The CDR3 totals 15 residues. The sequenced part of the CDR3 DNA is TGTGCCAGCAGTGTGGACAGGGGGAACTATGCT. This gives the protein CASSVDRGNYA. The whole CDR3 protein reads CASSVDRGNYAEQFF.

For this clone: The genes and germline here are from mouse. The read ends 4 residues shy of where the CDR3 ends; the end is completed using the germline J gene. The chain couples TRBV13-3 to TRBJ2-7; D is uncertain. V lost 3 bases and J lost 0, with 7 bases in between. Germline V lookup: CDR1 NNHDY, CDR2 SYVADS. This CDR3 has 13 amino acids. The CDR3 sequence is CASSGHSSYEQYF. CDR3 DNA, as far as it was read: TGTGCCAGCAGTGGACATAGCTCCTAT.

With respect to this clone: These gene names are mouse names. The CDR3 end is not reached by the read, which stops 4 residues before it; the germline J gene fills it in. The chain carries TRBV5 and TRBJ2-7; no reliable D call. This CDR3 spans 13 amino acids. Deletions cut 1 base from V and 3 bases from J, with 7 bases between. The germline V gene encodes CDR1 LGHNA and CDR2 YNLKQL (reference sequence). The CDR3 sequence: CASSQVDIYEQYF. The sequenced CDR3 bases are TGTGCCAGCAGCCAAGTTGACATCTAT.

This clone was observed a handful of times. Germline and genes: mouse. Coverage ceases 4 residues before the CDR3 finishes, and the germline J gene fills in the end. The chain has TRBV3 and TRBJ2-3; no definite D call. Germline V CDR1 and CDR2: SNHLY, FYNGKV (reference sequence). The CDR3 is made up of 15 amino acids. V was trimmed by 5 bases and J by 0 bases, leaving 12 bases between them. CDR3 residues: CASSPDKTSAETLYF. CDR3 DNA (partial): TGTGCCAGCAGCCCCGACAAAACTAGTGCAGAA. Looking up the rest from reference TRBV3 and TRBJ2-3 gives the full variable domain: GPKVLQIPSHQIIDMGQMVTLNCDPVSNHLYFYWYKQILGQQMEFLVNFYNGKVMEKSKLFKDQFSVERPDGSYFTLKIQPTALEDSAVYFCASSPDKTSAETLYFGSGTRLTVL.

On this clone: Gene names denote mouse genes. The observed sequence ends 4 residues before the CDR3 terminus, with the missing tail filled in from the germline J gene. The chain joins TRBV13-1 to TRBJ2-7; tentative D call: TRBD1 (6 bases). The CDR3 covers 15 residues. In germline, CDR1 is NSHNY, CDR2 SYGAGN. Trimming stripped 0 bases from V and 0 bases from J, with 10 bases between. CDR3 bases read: TGTGCCAGCAGTGATGGAGGGACAAACTCCTAT. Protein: CASSDGGTNSY. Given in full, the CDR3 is CASSDGGTNSYEQYF.

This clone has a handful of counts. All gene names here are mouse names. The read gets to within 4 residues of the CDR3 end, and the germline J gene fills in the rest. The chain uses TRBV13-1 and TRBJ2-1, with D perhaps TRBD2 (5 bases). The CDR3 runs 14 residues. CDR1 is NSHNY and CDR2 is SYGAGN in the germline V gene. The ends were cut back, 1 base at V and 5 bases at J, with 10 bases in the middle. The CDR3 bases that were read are TGTGCCAGCAGTGATTTTTGGGGAGATGCT. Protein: CASSDFWGDA. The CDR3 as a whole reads CASSDFWGDAEQFF.

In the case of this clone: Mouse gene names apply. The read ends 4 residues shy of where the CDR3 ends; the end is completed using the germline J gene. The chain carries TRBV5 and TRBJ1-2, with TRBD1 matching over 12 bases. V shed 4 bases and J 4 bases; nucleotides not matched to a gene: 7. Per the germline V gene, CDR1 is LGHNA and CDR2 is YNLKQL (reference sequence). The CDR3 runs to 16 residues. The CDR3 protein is CASSLGTGGEVSDYTF. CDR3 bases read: TGTGCCAGCAGCCTCGGGACAGGGGGCGAGGTCTCC.

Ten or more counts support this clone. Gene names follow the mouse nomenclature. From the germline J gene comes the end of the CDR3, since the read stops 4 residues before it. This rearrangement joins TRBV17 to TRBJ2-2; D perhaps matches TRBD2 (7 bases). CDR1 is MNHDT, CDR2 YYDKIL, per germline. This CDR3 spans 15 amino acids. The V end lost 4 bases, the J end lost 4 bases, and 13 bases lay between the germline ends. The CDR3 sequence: CASSIRGAGTGQLYF. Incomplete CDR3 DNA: TGTGCTAGCAGTATCCGGGGGGCAGGCACCGGG. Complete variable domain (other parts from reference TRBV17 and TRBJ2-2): DTTVKQNPRYKLARVGKPVNLICSQTMNHDTMYWYQKKPNQAPKLLLFYYDKILNREADTFEKFQSSRPNNSFCSLYIGSAGLEYSAMYLCASSIRGAGTGQLYFGEGSKLTVL.

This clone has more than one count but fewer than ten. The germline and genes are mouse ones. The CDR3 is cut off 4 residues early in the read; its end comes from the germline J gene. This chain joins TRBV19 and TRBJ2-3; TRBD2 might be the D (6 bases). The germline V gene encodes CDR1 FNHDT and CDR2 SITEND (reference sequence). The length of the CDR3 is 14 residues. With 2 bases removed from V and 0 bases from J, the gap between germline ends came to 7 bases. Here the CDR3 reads CASSMWGSAETLYF. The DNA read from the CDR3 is TGTGCCAGCAGTATGTGGGGGAGTGCAGAA.

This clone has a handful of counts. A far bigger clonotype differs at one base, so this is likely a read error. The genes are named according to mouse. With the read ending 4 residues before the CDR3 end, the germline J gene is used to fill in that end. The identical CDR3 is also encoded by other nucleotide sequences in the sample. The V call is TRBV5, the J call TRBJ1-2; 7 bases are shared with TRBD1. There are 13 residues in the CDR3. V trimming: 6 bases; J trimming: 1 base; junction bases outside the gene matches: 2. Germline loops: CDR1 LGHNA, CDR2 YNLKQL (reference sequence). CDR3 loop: CASSRDRNSDYTF. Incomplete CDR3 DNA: TGTGCCAGCAGTCGGGACAGAAACTCC.

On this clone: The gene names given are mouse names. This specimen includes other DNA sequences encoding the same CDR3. CDR3 bases read: TGTGCCAGCAGTCCCTCAGGGAACTCC. It translates to CASSPSGNS. The entire CDR3 protein reads CASSPSGNSDYTF. The chain carries TRBV19 and TRBJ1-2; weak D call: TRBD1 (5 bases). The read terminates 4 residues ahead of where the CDR3 ends, so the germline J gene completes it. The CDR3 extends over 13 amino acids. V was cut by 4 bases and J by 2 bases, with 9 bases left in between. Germline V CDR1 and CDR2: FNHDT, SITEND (reference sequence). Variable domain in full (rest from reference TRBV19 and TRBJ1-2): GGIITQTPKFLIGQEGQKLTLKCQQNFNHDTMYWYRQDSGKGLRLIYYSITENDLQKGDLSEGYDASREKKSSFSLTVTSAQKNEMAVFLCASSPSGNSDYTFGSGTRLLVI.

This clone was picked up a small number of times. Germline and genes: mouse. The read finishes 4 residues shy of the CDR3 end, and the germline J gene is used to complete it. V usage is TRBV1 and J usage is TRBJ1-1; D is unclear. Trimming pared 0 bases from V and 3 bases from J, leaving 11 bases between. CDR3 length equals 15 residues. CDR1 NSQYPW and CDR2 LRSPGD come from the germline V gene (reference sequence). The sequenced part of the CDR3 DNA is TGCACCTGCAGTGCAGATCATAGGCAGGACACA. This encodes CTCSADHRQDT. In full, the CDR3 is CTCSADHRQDTEVFF.

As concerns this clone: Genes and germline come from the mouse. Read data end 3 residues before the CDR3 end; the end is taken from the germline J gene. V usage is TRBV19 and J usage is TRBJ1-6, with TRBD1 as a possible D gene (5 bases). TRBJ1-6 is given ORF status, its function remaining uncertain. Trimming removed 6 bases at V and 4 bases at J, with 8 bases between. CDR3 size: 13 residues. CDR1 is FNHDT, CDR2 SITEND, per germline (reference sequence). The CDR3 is CASKDTYNSPLYF. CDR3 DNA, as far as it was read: TGTGCCAGCAAGGACACTTATAATTCGCCC.

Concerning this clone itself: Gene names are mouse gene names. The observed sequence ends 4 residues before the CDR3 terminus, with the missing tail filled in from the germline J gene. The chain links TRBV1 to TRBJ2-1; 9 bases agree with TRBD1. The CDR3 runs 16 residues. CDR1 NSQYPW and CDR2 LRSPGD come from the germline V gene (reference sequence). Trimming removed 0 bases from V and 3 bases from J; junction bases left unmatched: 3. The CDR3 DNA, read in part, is TGCACCTGCAGTGCAGACCGGGACAGGGCCTATGCT. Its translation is CTCSADRDRAYA. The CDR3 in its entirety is CTCSADRDRAYAEQFF.

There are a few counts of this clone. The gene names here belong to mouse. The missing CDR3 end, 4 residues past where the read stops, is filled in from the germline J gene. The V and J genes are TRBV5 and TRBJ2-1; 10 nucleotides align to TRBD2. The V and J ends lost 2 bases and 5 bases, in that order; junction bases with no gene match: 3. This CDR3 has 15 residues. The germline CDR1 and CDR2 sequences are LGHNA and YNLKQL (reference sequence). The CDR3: CASSQLGGRDAEQFF. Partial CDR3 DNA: TGTGCCAGCAGCCAACTGGGGGGGCGCGATGCT.

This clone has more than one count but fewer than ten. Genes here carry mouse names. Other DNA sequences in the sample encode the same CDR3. The part of the CDR3 DNA that was read is TGTGCCTGGAGCCGACAGCAAGAC. It is translated as CAWSRQQD. The full-length CDR3 reads as CAWSRQQDTQYF. V usage is TRBV31 and J usage is TRBJ2-5; TRBD1 might be the D (5 bases). Read data end 4 residues before the CDR3 end; the end is taken from the germline J gene. The CDR3 is 12 amino acids. Trimming removed 3 bases from V and 3 bases from J, with 7 bases in between. Germline V gene sequence: CDR1 GKSSPN, CDR2 SITVG.

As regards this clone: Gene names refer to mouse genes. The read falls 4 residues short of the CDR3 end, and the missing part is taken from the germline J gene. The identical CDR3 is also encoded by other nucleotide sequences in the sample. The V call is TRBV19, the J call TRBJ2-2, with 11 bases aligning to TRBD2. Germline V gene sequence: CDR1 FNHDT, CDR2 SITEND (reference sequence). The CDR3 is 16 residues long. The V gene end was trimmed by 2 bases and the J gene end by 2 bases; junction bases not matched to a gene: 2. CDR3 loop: CASSIGTGGNTGQLYF. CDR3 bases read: TGTGCCAGCAGTATTGGGACTGGGGGTAACACCGGG.

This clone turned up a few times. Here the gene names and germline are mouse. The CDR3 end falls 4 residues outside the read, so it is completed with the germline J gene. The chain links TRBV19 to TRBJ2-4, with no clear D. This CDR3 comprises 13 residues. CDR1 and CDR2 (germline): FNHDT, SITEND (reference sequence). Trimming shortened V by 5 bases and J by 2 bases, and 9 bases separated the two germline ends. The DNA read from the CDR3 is TGTGCCAGCAGAATCGACAATCAAAAC. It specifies CASRIDNQN. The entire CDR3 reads CASRIDNQNTLYF.

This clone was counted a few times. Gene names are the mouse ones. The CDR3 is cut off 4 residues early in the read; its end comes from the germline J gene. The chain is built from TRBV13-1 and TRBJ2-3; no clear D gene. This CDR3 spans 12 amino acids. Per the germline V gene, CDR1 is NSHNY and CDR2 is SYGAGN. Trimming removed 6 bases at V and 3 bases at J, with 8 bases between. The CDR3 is CASTRQAETLYF. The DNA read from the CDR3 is TGTGCCAGCACCCGACAAGCAGAA.

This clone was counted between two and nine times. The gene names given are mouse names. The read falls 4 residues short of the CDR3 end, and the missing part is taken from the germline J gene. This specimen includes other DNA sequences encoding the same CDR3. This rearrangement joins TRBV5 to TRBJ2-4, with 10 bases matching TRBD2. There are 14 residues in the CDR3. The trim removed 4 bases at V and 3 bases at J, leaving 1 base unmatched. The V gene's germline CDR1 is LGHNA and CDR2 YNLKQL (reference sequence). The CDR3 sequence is CASSPTGGQNTLYF. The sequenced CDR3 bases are TGTGCCAGCAGCCCGACTGGGGGGCAAAAC.

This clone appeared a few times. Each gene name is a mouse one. The CDR3 bases that were read are TGTGCTAGCAGTAGTTGGTCTACTAGTGCAGAA. The encoded protein is CASSSWSTSAE. The complete CDR3 sequence is CASSSWSTSAETLYF. The chain links TRBV17 to TRBJ2-3; D is ambiguous. The sequenced fragment ends 4 residues before the CDR3 boundary, so the rest is inferred from the germline J gene. This CDR3 spans 15 amino acids. Germline CDR1 is MNHDT and CDR2 is YYDKIL. V was trimmed by 3 bases and J by 0 bases, leaving 10 bases between them.

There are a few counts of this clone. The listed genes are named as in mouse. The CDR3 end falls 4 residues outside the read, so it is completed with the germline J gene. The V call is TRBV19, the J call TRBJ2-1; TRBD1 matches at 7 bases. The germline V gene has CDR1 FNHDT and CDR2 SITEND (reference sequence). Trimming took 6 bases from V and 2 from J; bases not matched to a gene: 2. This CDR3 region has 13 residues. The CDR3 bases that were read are TGTGCCAGCAAGGGACAGTACTATGCT. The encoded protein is CASKGQYYA. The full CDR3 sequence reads CASKGQYYAEQFF.

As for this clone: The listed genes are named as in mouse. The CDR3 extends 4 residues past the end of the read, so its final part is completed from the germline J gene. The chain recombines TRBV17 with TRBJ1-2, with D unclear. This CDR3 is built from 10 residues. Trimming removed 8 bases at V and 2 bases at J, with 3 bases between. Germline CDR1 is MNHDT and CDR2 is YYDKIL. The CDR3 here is CASQNSDYTF. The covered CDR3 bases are TGTGCTAGCCAGAACTCC.